The 18 T cell receptor beta chains reported below all come from one sample, sequenced in a study of response to subunit inactivated influenza vaccine. TCRdb reanalysed the RT-PCR reads using MiXCR and keeps one entry per CDR3 protein. This sample has 200,000 to 300,000 distinct CDR3 sequences, with less than 15% found just once. The sample here was non-naive T cells sorted from PBMCs, taken around 14 days before vaccination. The receptor set was obtained from a man between 50 and 59 years old who received an inactivated influenza vaccine.

The chain employs TRBV15 and TRBJ2-3; 12 positions agree with TRBD2. The germline gives CDR1 LNHNV, CDR2 YYDKDF (reference sequence). With V trimmed by 0 bases and J by 4 bases, 14 bases remained unmatched. The CDR3 runs to 20 residues. CDR3 sequence: CATSREAVWASGRASDTQYF. In nucleotides, the CDR3 is TGTGCCACCAGCAGAGAGGCGGTCTGGGCTAGCGGGAGGGCCTCAGATACGCAGTATTTT.

This chain uses TRBV5-1 with TRBJ2-7; weak D call: TRBD1 (6 bases). Germline assignment: CDR1 SGHRS and CDR2 YFSETQ. Trimming removed 2 bases from V and 2 bases from J, with 11 bases in between. This CDR3 spans 14 amino acids. DNA for the CDR3: TGCGCCAGCAGCTTCGGCAGGGGACCCTACGAGCAGTACTTC. Translated, it gives CASSFGRGPYEQYF.

This clonotype was observed at least ten times. V usage is TRBV7-8 and J usage is TRBJ2-2; D remains unclear. Trimming removed 6 bases from V and 5 bases from J, with 10 bases in between. The CDR3 spans 13 residues. The V gene's germline CDR1 is SGHVS and CDR2 FQNEAQ. As DNA, the CDR3 is TGTGCCAGCAGGGTTCCCTTAACCGGGGAGCTGTTTTTT. Translation gives CASRVPLTGELFF.

The chain recombines TRBV7-2 with TRBJ2-2; no definite D call. V lost 4 bases and J lost 8, with 14 bases in between. The CDR3 sequence is 14 residues long. Per germline, CDR1 SGHTA and CDR2 FQGNSA. DNA for the CDR3: TGTGCCAGCAGCTCCCACGGTGGTTCTGGGGAGCTGTTTTTT. Protein product: CASSSHGGSGELFF.

The gene calls are TRBV12-2 and TRBJ2-7; TRBD1 reflects the table's D call only, with no check against the DNA. TRBV12-2 is a pseudogene segment. CDR3 length equals 15 residues. The CDR3 loop is CASRSRQDFSYEQYF. The CDR3 DNA reads as TGTGCAAGTCGCTCCCGACAGGATTTCTCCTACGAGCAGTACTTC.

The chain recombines TRBV28 with TRBJ2-3; no clear D gene. This CDR3 has 12 residues. V gave up 1 base and J gave up 6 bases, with 5 bases separating them. Looked up from germline, CDR1 is MDHEN and CDR2 is SYDVKM. CDR3 sequence reads: CASSLFGDTQYF. CDR3 bases: TGTGCCAGCAGTTTATTTGGCGATACGCAGTATTTT.

In its sample, this clonotype was seen a few times. V usage is TRBV6-2 or TRBV6-3 and J usage is TRBJ2-7, with 7 bases fitting TRBD1. Germline lookup yields CDR1 MNHEY and CDR2 SVGEGT. The CDR3 sequence is 14 residues long. V dropped 6 bases and J dropped 3; count of bases not matched to a gene: 8. CDR3 in amino acids: CASRTPHRGYEQYF. The CDR3 DNA follows: TGTGCCAGCAGGACCCCTCACAGGGGCTACGAGCAGTACTTC.

This clonotype has more than one count but fewer than ten. This chain joins TRBV7-2 and TRBJ1-2; 8 positions match TRBD1. Germline CDR1 is SGHTA and CDR2 is FQGNSA. J lost 7 bases, V lost 5 bases, and 9 bases had no gene match. The CDR3 runs to 14 residues. This CDR3 reads CASSPDRGKGGYTF. The CDR3 DNA reads as TGTGCCAGCAGCCCCGACAGGGGTAAGGGTGGCTACACCTTC.

This clonotype occurred many times. This chain connects TRBV12-3 or TRBV12-4 to TRBJ2-5; TRBD2 is a possible D gene (5 bases). V lost 3 bases to trimming and J lost 5 bases, with 13 bases between them. CDR3 length: 14 residues. The CDR3 sequence is CASSFLRGRETQYF. The CDR3 DNA follows: TGTGCCAGCAGTTTCCTACGCGGGCGGGAGACCCAGTACTTC.

This clonotype was counted only a few times. The genes are TRBV20-1 and TRBJ2-1; 13 bases agree with TRBD2. The CDR3 covers 15 residues. V lost 2 bases and J lost 9; bases outside the gene matches: 7. Looked up from germline, CDR1 is DFQATT and CDR2 is SNEGSKA (reference sequence). CDR3 amino acids: CSARYGLAGVGEQFF. The DNA for the CDR3 is TGCAGTGCTAGATACGGACTAGCGGGAGTGGGTGAGCAGTTCTTC.

This clonotype was recorded a few times. This rearrangement joins TRBV6-5 to TRBJ2-7, with a possible D match to TRBD1 (5 bases). Germline V lookup: CDR1 MNHEY, CDR2 SVGAGI. CDR3 length: 13 residues. Trimming took 4 bases from V and 2 from J, leaving 9 bases between them. The chain's CDR3 is CASSFRAAYEQYF. The CDR3 DNA reads as TGTGCCAGCAGTTTCAGGGCAGCCTACGAGCAGTACTTC.

This clonotype was observed many times. This sequence joins TRBV12-3 or TRBV12-4 and TRBJ2-2, with 9 nucleotides matching TRBD2. Trimming removed 8 bases from V and 2 bases from J; junction bases left unmatched: 6. This CDR3 region has 15 residues. The CDR3 region is CASGTSGSNTGELFF. CDR3 nucleotides: TGTGCCAGCGGAACTAGCGGGTCAAACACCGGGGAGCTGTTTTTT.

J is TRBJ2-1 and V is TRBV5-1; D could derive from TRBD1 or TRBD2 (6 bases each). The V gene's germline CDR1 is SGHRS and CDR2 YFSETQ. The CDR3 extends over 16 amino acids. The V end lost 3 bases, the J end lost 3 bases, and 16 bases lay between the germline ends. CDR3 DNA sequence: TGCGCCAGCAGCTACTTACAGGGAGGTGGCTACAATGAGCAGTTCTTC. Encoded protein: CASSYLQGGGYNEQFF. The full variable domain, rest sourced from reference TRBV5-1 and TRBJ2-1, is KAGVTQTPRYLIKTRGQQVTLSCSPISGHRSVSWYQQTPGQGLQFLFEYFSETQRNKGNFPGRFSGRQFSNSRSEMNVSTLELGDSALYLCASSYLQGGGYNEQFFGPGTRLTVL.

V gene TRBV7-2 combines with J gene TRBJ2-5, with D possibly matching TRBD2 (6 bases). Germline loops: CDR1 SGHTA, CDR2 FQGNSA. Trimming removed 3 bases from V and 7 bases from J, with 18 bases in between. CDR3 length: 15 residues. The CDR3 sequence: CASSLVGTPSGTQYF. CDR3 in DNA: TGTGCCAGCAGCTTGGTTGGGACTCCGTCTGGGACCCAGTACTTC.

The chain is built from TRBV18 and TRBJ2-5; the D is unclear. This CDR3 region has 13 residues. The V and J ends lost 2 bases and 5 bases respectively, with 9 bases between them. Germline loops: CDR1 KGHSH, CDR2 LQKENI. In DNA form, the CDR3 reads TGTGCCAGCTCACCATGGGGTCCGGAGACCCAGTACTTC. Translating gives CASSPWGPETQYF.

For this clonotype: A much larger clone sits a single nucleotide away, making a read error possible. The V and J genes are TRBV20-1 and TRBJ1-4; D is unresolved. V was clipped by 0 bases and J by 8 bases, with 16 bases between them. Germline loops: CDR1 DFQATT, CDR2 SNEGSKA (reference sequence). This CDR3 spans 15 amino acids. In DNA, the CDR3 is TGCAGTGCTAGAGATCCCGGGGTCGCGGGAGAAAAACTGTTTTTT. Translating gives CSARDPGVAGEKLFF.

This chain links TRBV2 with TRBJ2-7; weak D call: TRBD2 (6 bases). The germline V gene encodes CDR1 SNHLY and CDR2 FYNNEI. V was trimmed by 5 bases and J by 6 bases, leaving 14 bases between them. The CDR3 spans 13 residues. CDR3 residues: CASSYTPGLEQYF. As DNA, the CDR3 is TGTGCCAGCAGTTATACTCCGGGACTCGAGCAGTACTTC. Full variable domain (outside the CDR3, taken from reference TRBV2 and TRBJ2-7): EPEVTQTPSHQVTQMGQEVILRCVPISNHLYFYWYRQILGQKVEFLVSFYNNEISEKSEIFDDQFSVERPDGSNFTLKIRSTKLEDSAMYFCASSYTPGLEQYFGPGTRLTVT.

In this sample, this clonotype turned up many times. This chain connects TRBV5-1 to TRBJ2-7; D gene uncertain. Trimming removed 0 bases at V and 3 bases at J, with 13 bases between. The CDR3 totals 15 residues. Germline CDR1 and CDR2: SGHRS and YFSETQ. The CDR3 bases are TGCGCCAGCAGCTTGGCCCCGGGTTTAAACTACGAGCAGTACTTC. Its protein product is CASSLAPGLNYEQYF.